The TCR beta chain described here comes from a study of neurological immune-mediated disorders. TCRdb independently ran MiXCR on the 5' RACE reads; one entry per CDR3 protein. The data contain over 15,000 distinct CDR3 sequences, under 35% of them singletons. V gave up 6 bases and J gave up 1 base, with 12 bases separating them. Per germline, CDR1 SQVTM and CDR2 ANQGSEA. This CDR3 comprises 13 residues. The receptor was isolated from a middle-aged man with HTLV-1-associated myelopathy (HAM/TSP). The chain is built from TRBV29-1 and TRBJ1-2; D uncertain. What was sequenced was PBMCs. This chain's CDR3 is CSVLGEVNYGYTF. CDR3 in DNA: TGCAGCGTCCTCGGGGAGGTTAACTATGGCTACACCTTC.